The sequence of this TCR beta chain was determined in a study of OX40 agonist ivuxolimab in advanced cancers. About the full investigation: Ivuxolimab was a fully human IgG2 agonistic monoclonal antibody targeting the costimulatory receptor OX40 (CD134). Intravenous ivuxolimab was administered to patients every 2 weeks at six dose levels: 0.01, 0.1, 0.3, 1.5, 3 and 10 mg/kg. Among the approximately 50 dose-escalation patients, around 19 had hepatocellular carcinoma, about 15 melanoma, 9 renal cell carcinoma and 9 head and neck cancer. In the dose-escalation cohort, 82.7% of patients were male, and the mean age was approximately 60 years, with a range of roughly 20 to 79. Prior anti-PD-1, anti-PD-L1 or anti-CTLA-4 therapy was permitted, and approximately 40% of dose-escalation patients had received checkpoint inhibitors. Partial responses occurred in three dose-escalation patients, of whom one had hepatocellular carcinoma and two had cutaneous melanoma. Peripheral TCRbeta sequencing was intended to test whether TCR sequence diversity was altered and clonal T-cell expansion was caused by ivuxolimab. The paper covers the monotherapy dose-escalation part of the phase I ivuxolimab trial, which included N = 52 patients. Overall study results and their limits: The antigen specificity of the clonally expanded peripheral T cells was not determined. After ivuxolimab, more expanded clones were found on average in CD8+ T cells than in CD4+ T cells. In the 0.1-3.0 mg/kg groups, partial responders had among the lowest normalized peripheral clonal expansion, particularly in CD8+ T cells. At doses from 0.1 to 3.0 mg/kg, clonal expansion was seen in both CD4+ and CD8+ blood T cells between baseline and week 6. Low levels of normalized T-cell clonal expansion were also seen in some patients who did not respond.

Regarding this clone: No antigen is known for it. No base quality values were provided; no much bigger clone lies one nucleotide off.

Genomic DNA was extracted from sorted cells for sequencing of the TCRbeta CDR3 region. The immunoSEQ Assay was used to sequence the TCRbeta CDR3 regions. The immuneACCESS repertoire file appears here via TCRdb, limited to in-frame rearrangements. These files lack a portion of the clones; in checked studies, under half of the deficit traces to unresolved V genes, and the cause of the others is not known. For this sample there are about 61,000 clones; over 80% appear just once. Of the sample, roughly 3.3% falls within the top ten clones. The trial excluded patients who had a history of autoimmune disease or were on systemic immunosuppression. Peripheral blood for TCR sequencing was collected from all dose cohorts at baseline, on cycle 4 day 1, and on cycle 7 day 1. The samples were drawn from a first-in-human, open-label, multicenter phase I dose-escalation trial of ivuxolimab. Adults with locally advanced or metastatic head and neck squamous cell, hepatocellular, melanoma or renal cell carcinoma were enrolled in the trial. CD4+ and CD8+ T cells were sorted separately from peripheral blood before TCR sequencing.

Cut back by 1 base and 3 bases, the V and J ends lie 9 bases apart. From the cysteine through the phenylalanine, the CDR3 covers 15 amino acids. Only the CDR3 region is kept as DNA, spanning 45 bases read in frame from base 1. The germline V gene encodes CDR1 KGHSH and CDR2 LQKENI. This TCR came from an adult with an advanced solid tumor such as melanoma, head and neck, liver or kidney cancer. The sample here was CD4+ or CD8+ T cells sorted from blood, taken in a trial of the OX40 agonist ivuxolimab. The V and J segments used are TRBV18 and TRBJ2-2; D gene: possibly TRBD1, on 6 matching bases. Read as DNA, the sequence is TGTGCCAGCTCACCACGGGGGCTCGACACCGGGGAGCTGTTTTTT. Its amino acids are CASSPRGLDTGELFF.